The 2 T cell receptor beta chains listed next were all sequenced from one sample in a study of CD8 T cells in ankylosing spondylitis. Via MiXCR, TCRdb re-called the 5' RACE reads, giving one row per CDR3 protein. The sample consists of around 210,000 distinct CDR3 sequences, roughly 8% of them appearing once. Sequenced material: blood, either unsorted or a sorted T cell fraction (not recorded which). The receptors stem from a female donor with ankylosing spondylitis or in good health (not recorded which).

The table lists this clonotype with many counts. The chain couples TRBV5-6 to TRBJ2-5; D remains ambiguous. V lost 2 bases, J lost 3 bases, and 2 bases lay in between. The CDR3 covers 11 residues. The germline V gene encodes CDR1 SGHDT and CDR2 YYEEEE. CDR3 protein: CASSFEETQYF. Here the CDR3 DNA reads TGTGCCAGCAGCTTCGAAGAGACCCAGTACTTC.

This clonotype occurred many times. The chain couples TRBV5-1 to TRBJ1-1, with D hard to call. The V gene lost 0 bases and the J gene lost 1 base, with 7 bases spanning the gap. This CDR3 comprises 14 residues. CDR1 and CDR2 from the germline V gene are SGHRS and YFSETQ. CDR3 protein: CASSLASGNTEAFF. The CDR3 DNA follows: TGCGCCAGCAGCTTGGCGTCCGGGAACACTGAAGCTTTCTTT.